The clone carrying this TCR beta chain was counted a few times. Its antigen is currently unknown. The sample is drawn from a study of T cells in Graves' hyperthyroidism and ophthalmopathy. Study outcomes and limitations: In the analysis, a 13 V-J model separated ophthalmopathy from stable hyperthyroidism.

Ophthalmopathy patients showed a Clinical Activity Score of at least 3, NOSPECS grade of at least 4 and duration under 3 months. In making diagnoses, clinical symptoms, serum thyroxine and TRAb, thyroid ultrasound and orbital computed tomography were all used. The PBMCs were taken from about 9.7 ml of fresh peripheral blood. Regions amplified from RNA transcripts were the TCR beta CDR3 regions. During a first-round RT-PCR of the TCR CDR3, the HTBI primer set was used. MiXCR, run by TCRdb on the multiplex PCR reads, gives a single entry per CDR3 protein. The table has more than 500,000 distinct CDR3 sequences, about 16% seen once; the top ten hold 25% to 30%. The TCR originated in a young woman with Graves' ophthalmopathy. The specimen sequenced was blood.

CDR3: CSARRLALYEQYF. The CDR3 DNA is TGCAGTGCTAGGCGACTAGCCTTATACGAGCAGTACTTC. This chain links TRBV20-1 with TRBJ2-7; 7 nucleotides agree with TRBD2. The V segment lost 3 bases and the J segment 4 bases; nucleotides outside the gene matches: 6. CDR1 and CDR2 from the germline V gene are DFQATT and SNEGSKA (reference sequence). The CDR3 runs 13 residues.